This TCR beta chain was sequenced during a study of blood T cell repertoires in COVID-19 (dated by TCRdb to 2020 to 2022). Regarding the complete study: The collaborator samples originated in the United States, Italy and Spain and spanned the acute and convalescent phases of COVID-19. The material from the prospective study consisted of cDNA or gDNA derived from T cells, B-cell-depleted T cells, or PBMCs. HLA class I and class II types, where available, came from metadata supplied by the sample provider rather than from assay-based typing. The sample metadata nearly always contained a de-identified subject ID, COVID-19 status, age in years and sex. The repertoires were released in a freely available public database meant as a resource for research on the immune response to SARS-CoV-2. The samples were drawn from the first 160 participants of the ongoing ImmuneRACE study and from 1,254 subjects provided by 6 global collaborators. Deeply sampled blood TCRbeta repertoires from subjects exposed to, actively infected with, or recovered from COVID-19 were included in the dataset.

Another Seattle source contributed samples from volunteer blood donors who had recovered from COVID-19. Collaborating institutions collected whole blood in K2EDTA tubes following their own protocols. For TCRbeta analysis, collaborator samples were shipped as frozen whole blood, as isolated PBMCs, or as DNA extracted from either sample type. Points the paper makes about the study in general: The amount of clinical and demographic metadata varied by source and participant and was provided uncurated.

Comments on this clone: The target of this receptor is not known. No base quality values were provided; no much bigger clone lies one nucleotide off. In the same sample, other DNA sequences code for this CDR3.

The immunoSEQ Assay, a bias-controlled multiplex PCR, was used to amplify TCRbeta CDR3 regions from genomic DNA. The original methods were these. Within the assay, amplification of reference gene primers was used to estimate how many nucleated cells each sample contained. Sequence reads were collapsed and filtered to measure the absolute abundance of every unique TCRbeta CDR3 rearrangement. For each sample, productive Simpson clonality was calculated by taking the square root of Simpson's diversity index across productive rearrangements. The table comes from immuneACCESS by way of TCRdb, which keeps in-frame sequences with V and J called. Part of the clones is missing from these tables; in studies checked, under half for an unresolved V gene and the rest for unknown reasons. The DNA gave D and trimming, while V, J and clone size come from that table. In this sample the table shows 300,000 to 400,000 clones, more than 75% of which occur a single time. The top ten constitute about 8% of the sample.

Inclusive of the bounding cysteine and phenylalanine, the CDR3 is 11 residues long. Of the read, only the CDR3 DNA is kept; its 33 bases are in frame from base 1. CDR1 and CDR2 (SQVTM, ANQGSEA) derive from the germline V gene. V is shortened by 7 bases, J by 1 base, and the region joining them spans 7 bases. Material: peripheral blood. Recombination connected TRBV29-1 to TRBJ1-1; matching of 5 bases hints at TRBD1 as the D gene. This clonotype was obtained from a woman aged 45-65 years who had recovered from COVID-19. The nucleotide sequence is TGCAGCGGCAGGGAGAACACTGAAGCTTTCTTT. This translates into CSGRENTEAFF.